The present T cell receptor beta chain was sequenced within a study of T cell responses to AZD1222 COVID-19 vaccine. CDR1 is SGHAT and CDR2 is FQNNGV in the germline V gene. V gave up 7 bases and J gave up 0 bases, with 7 bases separating them. The CDR3 is 12 residues long. Measured with immunoSEQ multiplex PCR; TCRdb has only the in-frame clones, and not every one. The data show tens of thousands of clones, 90% seen once. This clonotype was sampled from an adult in good health. The J gene is TRBJ2-7, the V gene TRBV11-2; D not resolved. This sample comprised peripheral blood, obtained on day 0 of AZD1222 vaccination. CDR3 DNA: TGTGCCAGCACTAGAGGCTCCTACGAGCAGTACTTC. Amino acids: CASTRGSYEQYF.